Following are 14 T cell receptor beta chains from one sample sequenced in a study of regulatory T cells in long-lasting Graves disease. According to the study, TCR beta libraries were built with iRepertoire HTBI primers and CDR3-region Arm-PCR. In TCRdb, the multiplex PCR reads were re-called with MiXCR into one record per CDR3 protein. The sample gives 380,000 or so distinct CDR3 sequences, 15% to 20% of which show up once; about 19% is in the top ten. Time point: newly diagnosed GD, antithyroid drugs for less than 3 months. The TCR library was made from RNA extracted from PBMCs. These sequences were also reported in another study, on T cells in Graves' hyperthyroidism and ophthalmopathy.

Here the sequenced sample was peripheral blood mononuclear cells (PBMCs), taken at new diagnosis, from a patient treated with antithyroid drugs. The receptor source for this set is a young woman with Graves disease.

In this sample, this clonotype turned up a few times. The genes are TRBV6-1 and TRBJ2-1, with TRBD1 matching 9 bases. J was trimmed by 11 bases and V by 3 bases; bases with no gene match: 11. The CDR3 extends over 15 amino acids. CDR1 is MNHNS and CDR2 is SASEGT in the germline V gene. CDR3: CASSDAGQGIHKQFF. CDR3 nucleotides: TGTGCCAGCAGTGATGCAGGACAGGGGATACATAAGCAGTTCTTC.

This clonotype was seen a few times. CDR3 DNA sequence: TGTGCCATCAGTGAGAGGGGGGGCATAGCCAAAAACATTCAGTACTTC. Translation: CAISERGGIAKNIQYF. The chain joins TRBV10-3 to TRBJ2-4; the D gene is possibly TRBD2 (7 bases). CDR1 and CDR2 (germline): ENHRY, SYGVKD. Trimming stripped 2 bases from V and 0 bases from J, with 11 bases between. The CDR3 contains 16 residues.

This clonotype has only a few counts. It may be a read error: a sequence one base away is much more abundant. This chain connects TRBV2 to TRBJ2-3; the D is unclear. Matching the DNA end better, TRBJ2-7 makes the J call doubtful. Germline V lookup: CDR1 SNHLY, CDR2 FYNNEI. The CDR3 sequence is 11 residues long. In nucleotides, the CDR3 is TGTGCCAGCAGTGGGGGTATTGAGCAGTACTTC. Encoded protein: CASSGGIEQYF.

This clonotype was observed at least ten times. This chain uses TRBV10-3 with TRBJ2-1, with 11 bases identical to TRBD1. The CDR3 has 17 amino acids. V dropped 6 bases and J dropped 0; count of bases not matched to a gene: 7. Germline CDR1 reads ENHRY; CDR2 reads SYGVKD. This CDR3 is CAISPGGTGGSYNEQFF. In DNA form, the CDR3 reads TGTGCCATCAGCCCGGGGGGGACAGGGGGCTCCTACAATGAGCAGTTCTTC.

CDR3 residues: CASSLIHRDRSASTDTQYF. The CDR3 coding sequence is TGTGCCAGCAGCTTAATCCACCGAGACAGGAGTGCTAGCACAGATACGCAGTATTTT. V usage is TRBV11-2 and J usage is TRBJ2-3, with D perhaps matching TRBD1 (6 bases). In germline, CDR1 is SGHAT, CDR2 FQNNGV. The length of the CDR3 is 19 residues. V lost 2 bases to trimming and J lost 0 bases, with 21 bases between them.

This clonotype came up many times. The chain is built from TRBV3-1 and TRBJ2-1, with 14 bases lining up with TRBD2. Trimming removed 4 bases from V and 10 bases from J; junction bases left unmatched: 12. Germline V gene data show CDR1 as LGHDT and CDR2 as YNNKEL (reference sequence). This CDR3 region has 17 residues. CDR3 in DNA: TGTGCCAGCAGCCTTACACGAGGGACTAGCGGGAGCGGCGAGCAGTTCTTC. Amino acid sequence: CASSLTRGTSGSGEQFF.

This clonotype was recorded many times. This chain joins TRBV2 and TRBJ2-1; 7 bases align to TRBD2. The V and J ends lost 6 bases and 6 bases, in that order; junction bases with no gene match: 11. Per the germline V gene, CDR1 is SNHLY and CDR2 is FYNNEI. The length of the CDR3 is 15 residues. CDR3 region: CASSPPGDYLNEQFF. DNA of the CDR3: TGTGCCAGCAGCCCCCCGGGGGACTACCTCAATGAGCAGTTCTTC.

V usage is TRBV11-2 and J usage is TRBJ1-4; 7 nucleotides match TRBD1. The CDR3 consists of 15 residues. CDR1 and CDR2 from the germline V gene are SGHAT and FQNNGV. V trimming: 4 bases; J trimming: 7 bases; junction bases outside the gene matches: 9. CDR3 bases: TGTGCCAGCAGCTCGGGACAGTGGACCGGTGAAAAACTGTTTTTT. Its translation is CASSSGQWTGEKLFF.

The CDR3 sequence is CASSQVKGTISGANVLTF. Written as DNA, the CDR3 is TGCGCCAGCAGCCAAGTAAAGGGAACCATCTCTGGGGCCAACGTCCTGACTTTC. V is TRBV4-1 and J is TRBJ2-6; D is unclear. The CDR3 spans 18 residues. CDR1 and CDR2 from the germline V gene are MGHRA and YSYEKL. V was cut by 1 base and J by 0 bases, with 13 bases left in between.

As regards this clonotype: Mismatch with germline at one junction end may stem from a read error. The chain is built from TRBV6-2 or TRBV6-3 and TRBJ2-5, with 7 bases that match TRBD2. The CDR3 contains 13 residues. CDR1 and CDR2 from the germline V gene are MNHEY and SVGEGT. The CDR3 nucleotides are TGTGCCAGCAGCCTAGGGAGGGGTGAGACCCTGTACTTC. Its protein product is CASSLGRGETLYF.

This clonotype has only a few counts. The chain links TRBV10-3 to TRBJ2-5, with TRBD2 identical over 8 bases. The V segment lost 10 bases and the J segment 7 bases; nucleotides outside the gene matches: 23. The CDR3 runs to 17 residues. Germline V gives CDR1 ENHRY, CDR2 SYGVKD. This chain's CDR3 is CATDSSAGGFPRGTQYF. As DNA, the CDR3 is TGTGCCACCGACTCATCGGCGGGGGGCTTTCCAAGAGGGACCCAGTACTTC.

The chain uses TRBV2 and TRBJ2-2, with 7 bases lining up with TRBD1. The CDR3 runs to 14 residues. The germline gives CDR1 SNHLY, CDR2 FYNNEI. The trim removed 8 bases at V and 1 base at J, leaving 4 bases unmatched. The CDR3 DNA is TGTGCCAGCCAGAGGGGGCTGAACACCGGGGAGCTGTTTTTT. Its protein is CASQRGLNTGELFF.

This clonotype was found many times. The rearrangement joins TRBV5-6 to TRBJ2-5; D possibly corresponds to TRBD2 (6 bases). Germline lookup yields CDR1 SGHDT and CDR2 YYEEEE. Trimming shortened V by 1 base and J by 5 bases, and 15 bases separated the two germline ends. CDR3 size: 15 residues. The CDR3 DNA sequence: TGTGCCAGCAGCTTGCTGCCGGGGGTGGGGGAGACCCAGTACTTC. This codes for CASSLLPGVGETQYF. Complete variable domain (other parts from reference TRBV5-6 and TRBJ2-5): DAGVTQSPTHLIKTRGQQVTLRCSPKSGHDTVSWYQQALGQGPQFIFQYYEEEERQRGNFPDRFSGHQFPNYSSELNVNALLLGDSALYLCASSLLPGVGETQYFGPGTRLLVL.

This clonotype has at least ten counts. J is TRBJ2-1 and V is TRBV20-1; 11 bases are a match to TRBD2. The germline V gene has CDR1 DFQATT and CDR2 SNEGSKA (reference sequence). The ends lost 5 bases at V and 4 bases at J; junction bases unmatched: 4. The CDR3 is 14 amino acids. The DNA of the CDR3 is TGCAGTGCTCCGACTAGCGGGGATTACAATGAGCAGTTCTTC. It codes for CSAPTSGDYNEQFF.